This entry lists 10 T cell receptor beta chains sequenced from one sample in a study of blood T cell repertoires in COVID-19 (dated by TCRdb to 2020 to 2021). Library preparation employed the immunoSEQ multiplex PCR assay. The table comes from immuneACCESS by way of TCRdb, which keeps in-frame sequences with V and J called. Part of the clones is missing from these tables; in studies checked, under half for an unresolved V gene and the rest for unknown reasons. This sample is represented by some 66,000 clones; 85% to 90% of them were singletons. In total, the top ten clones hold 1% to 1.5% of the sample. The sequenced sample consisted of peripheral blood. The origin of the receptors is a woman in her sixties or seventies with acute or convalescent COVID-19.

The chain carries TRBV24-1 and TRBJ2-2; 7 bases agree with TRBD2. V gave up 2 bases and J gave up 6 bases; unmatched junction bases: 11. The germline gives CDR1 KGHDR, CDR2 SFDVKD. This CDR3 comprises 17 residues. The CDR3 spells CATSDSGRGLLPGELFF. The CDR3, as DNA: TGTGCCACCAGTGATTCAGGGAGGGGACTCCTACCCGGGGAGCTGTTTTTT.

The CDR3 DNA reads as TGTGCCAGCAGCTTGGCGTCTCATACGCAGTATTTT. Translated: CASSLASHTQYF. The chain recombines TRBV5-6 with TRBJ2-3; D unclear. The germline V gene has CDR1 SGHDT and CDR2 YYEEEE. The CDR3 spans 12 residues. Deletions cut 0 bases from V and 7 bases from J, with 6 bases between.

DNA for the CDR3: TGTGCCAGCAGGAGGACTAGCGGGAGCGCCGATGAGCAGTTCTTC. It specifies CASRRTSGSADEQFF. J is TRBJ2-1 and V is TRBV6-5; 13 nucleotides agree with TRBD2. J was trimmed by 8 bases and V by 6 bases; bases with no gene match: 7. Germline V CDR1 and CDR2: MNHEY, SVGAGI. The CDR3 spans 15 residues.

The chain couples TRBV2 to TRBJ2-3; weak D call: TRBD1 (5 bases). Trimming removed 5 bases at V and 4 bases at J, with 19 bases between. Per the germline V gene, CDR1 is SNHLY and CDR2 is FYNNEI. This CDR3 has 16 residues. This CDR3 is CASSPWWGAKADTQYF. The CDR3 DNA sequence: TGTGCCAGCAGTCCCTGGTGGGGCGCGAAAGCAGATACGCAGTATTTT.

V usage is TRBV11-2 and J usage is TRBJ1-2; D call uncertain. V lost 4 bases to trimming and J lost 2 bases, with 17 bases between them. CDR3 length: 16 residues. The germline gives CDR1 SGHAT, CDR2 FQNNGV. For the CDR3, the DNA is TGTGCCAGCAGCTCCTCTCCCTTTAACATGAACTATGGCTACACCTTC. Residues: CASSSSPFNMNYGYTF. Based on the CDR3 plus reference TRBV11-2 and TRBJ1-2, the full variable domain is EAGVAQSPRYKIIEKRQSVAFWCNPISGHATLYWYQQILGQGPKLLIQFQNNGVVDDSQLPKDRFSAERLKGVDSTLKIQPAKLEDSAVYLCASSSSPFNMNYGYTFGSGTRLTVV.

In DNA, the CDR3 is TGTGCCAGCAGCTTAGGGCCAAGGGGGGAGACCCAGTACTTC. Its translation: CASSLGPRGETQYF. V is TRBV11-2 and J is TRBJ2-5; a possible D gene is TRBD1 (6 bases). CDR3 length equals 14 residues. Trimming stripped 1 base from V and 5 bases from J, with 11 bases between. Germline V gene lookup returns CDR1 SGHAT and CDR2 FQNNGV. The full variable domain, completed using reference TRBV11-2 and TRBJ2-5, is EAGVAQSPRYKIIEKRQSVAFWCNPISGHATLYWYQQILGQGPKLLIQFQNNGVVDDSQLPKDRFSAERLKGVDSTLKIQPAKLEDSAVYLCASSLGPRGETQYFGPGTRLLVL.

The gene calls are TRBV6-5 and TRBJ1-5; a weak D match, TRBD1 (5 bases). The CDR3 loop spans 15 amino acids. CDR1 MNHEY and CDR2 SVGAGI come from the germline V gene. V lost 4 bases and J 6 bases, leaving 16 bases between the germline ends. DNA of the CDR3: TGTGCCAGCAGTTCTCAGACCCATAGGGGTCAGCCCCAGCATTTT. It is translated as CASSSQTHRGQPQHF.

The V and J genes are TRBV5-1 and TRBJ1-4; no clear D. The CDR3 is 14 amino acids. From germline, CDR1 is SGHRS and CDR2 YFSETQ. Trimming left V 0 bases short and J 8 bases short, with 11 bases between. CDR3 nucleotides: TGCGCCAGCAGCTTGGCCAAGAGGGTCGAAAAACTGTTTTTT. Translating it yields CASSLAKRVEKLFF.

This clone was seen a handful of times. The J gene is TRBJ2-5, the V gene TRBV29-1, with D maybe TRBD1 (5 bases). The CDR3 length is 11 residues. V lost 5 bases and J 3 bases, leaving 7 bases between the germline ends. Per germline, CDR1 SQVTM and CDR2 ANQGSEA. The CDR3 here is CSVIREETQYF. The CDR3 nucleotides read TGCAGCGTTATCAGGGAAGAGACCCAGTACTTC.

The J gene is TRBJ1-5, the V gene TRBV2; possibly TRBD1 for D (6 bases). The length of the CDR3 is 15 residues. Germline V gene lookup returns CDR1 SNHLY and CDR2 FYNNEI. V dropped 6 bases and J dropped 0 bases, with 12 bases sitting between them. CDR3 amino acids: CASSAQGNSNQPQHF. Here the CDR3 DNA reads TGTGCCAGCAGCGCACAGGGAAATAGCAATCAGCCCCAGCATTTT.